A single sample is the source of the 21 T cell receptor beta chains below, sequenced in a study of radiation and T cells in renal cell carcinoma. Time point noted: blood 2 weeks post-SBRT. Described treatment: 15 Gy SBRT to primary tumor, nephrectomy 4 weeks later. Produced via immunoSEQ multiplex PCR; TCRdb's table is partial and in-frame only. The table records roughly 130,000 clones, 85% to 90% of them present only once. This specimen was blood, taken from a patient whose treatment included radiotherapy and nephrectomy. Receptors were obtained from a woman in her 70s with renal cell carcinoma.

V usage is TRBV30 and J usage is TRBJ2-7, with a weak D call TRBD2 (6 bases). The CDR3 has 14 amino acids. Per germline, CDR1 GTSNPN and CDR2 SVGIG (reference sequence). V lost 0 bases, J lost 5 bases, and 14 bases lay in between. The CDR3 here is CAWSVRLGLDEQYF. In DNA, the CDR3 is TGTGCCTGGAGTGTTCGACTAGGGCTAGACGAGCAGTACTTC.

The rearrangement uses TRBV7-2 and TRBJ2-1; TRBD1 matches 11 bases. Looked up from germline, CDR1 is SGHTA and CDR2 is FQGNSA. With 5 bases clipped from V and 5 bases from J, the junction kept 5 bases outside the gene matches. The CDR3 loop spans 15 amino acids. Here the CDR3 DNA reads TGTGCCAGCAGCGTGGACAGGGGGCGTCACAATGAGCAGTTCTTC. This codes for CASSVDRGRHNEQFF.

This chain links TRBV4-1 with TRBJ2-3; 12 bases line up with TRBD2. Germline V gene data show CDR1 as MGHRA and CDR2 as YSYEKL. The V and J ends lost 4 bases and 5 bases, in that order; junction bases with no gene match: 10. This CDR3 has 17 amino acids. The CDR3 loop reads CASSPRRTSGVGDTQYF. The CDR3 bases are TGCGCCAGCAGCCCCAGACGGACTAGCGGGGTGGGAGATACGCAGTATTTT.

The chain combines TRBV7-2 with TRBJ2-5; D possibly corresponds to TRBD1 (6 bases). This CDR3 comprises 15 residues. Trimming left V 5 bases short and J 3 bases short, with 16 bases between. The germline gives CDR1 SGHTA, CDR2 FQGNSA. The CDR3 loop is CASSGSGTTKETQYF. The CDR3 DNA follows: TGTGCCAGCAGCGGGTCCGGGACAACAAAAGAGACCCAGTACTTC.

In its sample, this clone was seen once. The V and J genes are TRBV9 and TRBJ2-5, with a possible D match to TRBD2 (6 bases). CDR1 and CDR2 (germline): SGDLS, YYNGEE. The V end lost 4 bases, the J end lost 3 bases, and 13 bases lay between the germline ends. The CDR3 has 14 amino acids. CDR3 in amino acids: CASSPRDLEETQYF. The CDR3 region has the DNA TGTGCCAGCAGCCCCCGGGACTTGGAAGAGACCCAGTACTTC.

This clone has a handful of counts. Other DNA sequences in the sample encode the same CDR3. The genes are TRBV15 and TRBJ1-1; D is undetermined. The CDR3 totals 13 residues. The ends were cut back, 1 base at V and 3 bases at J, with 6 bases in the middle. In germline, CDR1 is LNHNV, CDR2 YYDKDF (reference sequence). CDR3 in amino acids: CATSRVMYTEAFF. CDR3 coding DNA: TGTGCCACCAGCAGAGTGATGTACACTGAAGCTTTCTTT.

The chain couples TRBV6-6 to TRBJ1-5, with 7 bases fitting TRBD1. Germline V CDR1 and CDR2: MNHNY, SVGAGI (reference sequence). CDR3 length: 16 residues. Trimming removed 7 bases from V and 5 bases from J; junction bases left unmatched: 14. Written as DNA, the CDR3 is TGTGCCAGCACCCACCGGAAGGGGGCGAAAGATCAGCCCCAGCATTTT. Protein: CASTHRKGAKDQPQHF.

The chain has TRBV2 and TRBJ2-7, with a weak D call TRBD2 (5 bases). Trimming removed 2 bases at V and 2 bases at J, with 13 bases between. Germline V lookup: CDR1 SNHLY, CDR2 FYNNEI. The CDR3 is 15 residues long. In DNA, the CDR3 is TGTGCCAGCAGTGAACCCCGGGGTGCCACCTACGAGCAGTACTTC. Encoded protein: CASSEPRGATYEQYF.

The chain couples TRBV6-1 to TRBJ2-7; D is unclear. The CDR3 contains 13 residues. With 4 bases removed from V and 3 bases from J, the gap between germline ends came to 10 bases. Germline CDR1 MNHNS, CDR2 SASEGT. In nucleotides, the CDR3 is TGTGCCAGCAGTGTGGAGAGGAACTACGAGCAGTACTTC. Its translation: CASSVERNYEQYF.

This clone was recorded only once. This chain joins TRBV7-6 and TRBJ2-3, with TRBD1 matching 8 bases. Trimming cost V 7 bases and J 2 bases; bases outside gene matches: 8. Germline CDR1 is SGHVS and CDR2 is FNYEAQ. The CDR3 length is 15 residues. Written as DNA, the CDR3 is TGTGCCAGCACCCTGACAGGGGTTTACACAGATACGCAGTATTTT. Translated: CASTLTGVYTDTQYF.

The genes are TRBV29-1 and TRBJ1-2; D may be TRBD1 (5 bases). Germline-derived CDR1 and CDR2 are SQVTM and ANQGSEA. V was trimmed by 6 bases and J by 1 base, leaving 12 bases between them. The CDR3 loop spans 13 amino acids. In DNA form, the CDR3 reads TGCAGCGTCAATGGACACTTTAACTATGGCTACACCTTC. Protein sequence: CSVNGHFNYGYTF.

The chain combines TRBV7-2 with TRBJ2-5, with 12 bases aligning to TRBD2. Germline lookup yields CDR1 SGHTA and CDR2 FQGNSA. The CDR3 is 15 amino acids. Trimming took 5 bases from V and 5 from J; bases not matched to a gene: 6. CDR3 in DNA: TGTGCCAGCAGCACCGGACTAGCGGGGAGGGAGACCCAGTACTTC. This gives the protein CASSTGLAGRETQYF.

CDR3 sequence reads: CASSPVQGEIEQYF. DNA of the CDR3: TGTGCCAGCTCACCAGTTCAGGGGGAAATCGAGCAGTACTTC. This chain uses TRBV18 with TRBJ2-7; 7 bases fit TRBD1. This CDR3 region has 14 residues. Germline CDR1 reads KGHSH; CDR2 reads LQKENI. With V trimmed by 2 bases and J by 6 bases, 7 bases remained unmatched.

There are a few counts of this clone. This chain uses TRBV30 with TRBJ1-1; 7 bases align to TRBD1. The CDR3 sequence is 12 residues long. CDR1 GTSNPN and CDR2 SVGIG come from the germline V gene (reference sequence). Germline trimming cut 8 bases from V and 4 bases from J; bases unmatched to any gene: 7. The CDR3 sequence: CATQGGITEAFF. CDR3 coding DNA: TGTGCCACCCAGGGGGGGATCACTGAAGCTTTCTTT.

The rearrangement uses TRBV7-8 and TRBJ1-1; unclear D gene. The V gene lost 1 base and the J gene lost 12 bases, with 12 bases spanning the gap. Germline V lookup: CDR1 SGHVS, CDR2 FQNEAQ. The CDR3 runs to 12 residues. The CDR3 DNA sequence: TGTGCCAGCAGCTTAGATCGACGTGGAACTTTCTTT. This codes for CASSLDRRGTFF.

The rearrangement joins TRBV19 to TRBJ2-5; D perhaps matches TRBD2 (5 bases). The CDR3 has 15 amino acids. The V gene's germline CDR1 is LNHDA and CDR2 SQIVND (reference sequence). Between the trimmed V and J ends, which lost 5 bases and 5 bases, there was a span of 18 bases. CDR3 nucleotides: TGTGCCAGTAGTCGGGGTAGCCAGGACTCGGAGACCCAGTACTTC. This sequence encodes CASSRGSQDSETQYF. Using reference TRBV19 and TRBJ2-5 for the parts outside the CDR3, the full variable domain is DGGITQSPKYLFRKEGQNVTLSCEQNLNHDAMYWYRQDPGQGLRLIYYSQIVNDFQKGDIAEGYSVSREKKESFPLTVTSAQKNPTAFYLCASSRGSQDSETQYFGPGTRLLVL.

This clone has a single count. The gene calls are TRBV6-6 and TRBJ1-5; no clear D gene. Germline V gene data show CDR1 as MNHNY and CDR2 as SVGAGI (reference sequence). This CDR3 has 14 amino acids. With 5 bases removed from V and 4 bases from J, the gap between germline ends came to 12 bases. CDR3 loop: CASSPSSGNQPQHF. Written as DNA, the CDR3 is TGTGCCAGCAGTCCAAGCTCCGGTAATCAGCCCCAGCATTTT.

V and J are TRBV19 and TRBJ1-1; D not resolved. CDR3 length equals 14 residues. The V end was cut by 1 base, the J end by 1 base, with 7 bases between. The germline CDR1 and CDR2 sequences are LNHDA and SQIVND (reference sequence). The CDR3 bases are TGTGCCAGTAGTATAGGAGCTGAGAACACTGAAGCTTTCTTT. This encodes CASSIGAENTEAFF.

The CDR3 nucleotides are TGTGCCAGCAGCCCTGGTGGGGGGGGGCTCAATGAGCAGTTCTTC. This translates into CASSPGGGGLNEQFF. The chain is built from TRBV5-4 and TRBJ2-1; D may be TRBD2 (7 bases). V gave up 4 bases and J gave up 6 bases, with 17 bases separating them. CDR3 length: 15 residues. From germline, CDR1 is SGHNT and CDR2 YYREEE (reference sequence). The variable domain in full, completed from reference TRBV5-4 and TRBJ2-1, reads ETGVTQSPTHLIKTRGQQVTLRCSSQSGHNTVSWYQQALGQGPQFIFQYYREEENGRGNFPPRFSGLQFPNYSSELNVNALELDDSALYLCASSPGGGGLNEQFFGPGTRLTVL.

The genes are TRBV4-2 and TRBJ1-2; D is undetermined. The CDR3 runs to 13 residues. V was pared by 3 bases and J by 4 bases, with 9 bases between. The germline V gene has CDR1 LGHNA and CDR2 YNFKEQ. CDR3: CASSHPDGYGYTF. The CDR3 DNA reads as TGTGCCAGCAGCCATCCAGACGGCTATGGCTACACCTTC.

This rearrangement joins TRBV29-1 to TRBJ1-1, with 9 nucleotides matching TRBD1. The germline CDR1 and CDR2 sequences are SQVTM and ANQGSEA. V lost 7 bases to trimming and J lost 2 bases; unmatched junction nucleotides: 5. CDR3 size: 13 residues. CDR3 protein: CSATTGGNTEAFF. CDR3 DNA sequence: TGCAGCGCCACGACAGGGGGAAACACTGAAGCTTTCTTT.